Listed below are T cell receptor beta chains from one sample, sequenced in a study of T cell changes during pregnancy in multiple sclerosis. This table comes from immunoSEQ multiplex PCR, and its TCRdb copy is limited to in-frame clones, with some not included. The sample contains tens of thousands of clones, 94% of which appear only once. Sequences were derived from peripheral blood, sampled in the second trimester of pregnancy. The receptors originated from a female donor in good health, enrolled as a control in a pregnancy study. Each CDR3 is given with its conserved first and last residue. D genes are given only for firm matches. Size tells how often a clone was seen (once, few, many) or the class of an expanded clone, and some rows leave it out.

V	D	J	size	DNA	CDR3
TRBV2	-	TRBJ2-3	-	TGTGCCAGCAAGGGGCAGCCAAGCACAGATACGCAGTATTTT	CASKGQPSTDTQYF
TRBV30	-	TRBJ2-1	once	TGTGCCCAGAGTTTGTCAAGCGCCATAAACAATGAGCAGTTCTTC	CAQSLSSAINNEQFF
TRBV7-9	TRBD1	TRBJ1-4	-	TGTGCCAGCAGCTTGCGACAGGGAGCTAATGAAAAACTGTTTTTT	CASSLRQGANEKLFF
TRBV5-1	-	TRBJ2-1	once	TGCGCCAGCCGGGAGTACAATGAGCAGTTCTTC	CASREYNEQFF
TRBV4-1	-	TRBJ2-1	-	TGCGCCAGCAGCCAAGGGTGGAGTTTGGGCAATGAGCAGTTCTTC	CASSQGWSLGNEQFF
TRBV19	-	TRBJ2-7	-	TGTGCCAGTAGTATTGCGGCGGGCCCCTACGAGCAGTACTTC	CASSIAAGPYEQYF
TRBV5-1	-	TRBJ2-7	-	TGCGCCAGCAGCTTGATTAGGGGGGGGGAGCAGTACTTC	CASSLIRGGEQYF
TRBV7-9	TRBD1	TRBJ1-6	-	TGTGCCAGCACCTCCGGGACAGGGAATTCACCCCTCCACTTT	CASTSGTGNSPLHF
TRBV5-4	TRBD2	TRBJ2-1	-	TGTGCCAGCAGCTTGGCGGCTAGCGGGACCAAGAGTGAGCAGTTCTTC	CASSLAASGTKSEQFF
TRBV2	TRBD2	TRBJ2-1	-	TGTGCCAGCAGTGATAGGACTAGCGGTATAAATGAGCAGTTCTTC	CASSDRTSGINEQFF
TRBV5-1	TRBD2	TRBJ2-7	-	TGCGCCAGCAGCCCTGGACTAGCGGGACCCTACGAGCAGTACTTC	CASSPGLAGPYEQYF
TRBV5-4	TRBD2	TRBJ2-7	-	TGTGCCAGCAGCTCCACCGGGACTAGCTACGAGCAGTACTTC	CASSSTGTSYEQYF
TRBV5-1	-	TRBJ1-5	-	TGCGCCAGCAGCACCCGGGGGAGGGGCGGGGAGCCCCAGCATTTT	CASSTRGRGGEPQHF